The present entry profiles one T cell receptor beta chain with its context. Its antigen is not identified. This record comes from a study of Ad26.COV2.S vaccination and SARS-CoV-2 variants. Findings of the study overall: The study found similar non-spike TCR breadth in vaccine and placebo recipients. Post-vaccination spike-specific CD8+ and CD4+ T cell responses reportedly had substantial breadth. Vaccine recipients surpassed placebo recipients in spike-specific TCR breadth.

The treatment here: some 20 received Ad26.COV2.S at low or high dose, single or two shots; about five received placebo; per-sample allocation not given. The samples were gathered on day 63 after the first injection of vaccine or placebo. Here immunoSEQ multiplex PCR was the method, and the copy in TCRdb shows in-frame clones only, minus some. In the table there are some 390,000 clones, approximately 90% of which are singletons. This CDR3 comprises 13 residues. Germline V gene data show CDR1 as LGHNA and CDR2 as YNFKEQ. Germline trimming cut 1 base from V and 10 bases from J; bases unmatched to any gene: 6.

The receptor was isolated from a person between 18 and 65 years old who received the Ad26.COV2.S COVID-19 vaccine or a placebo. Sequenced material: peripheral blood, taken in a trial of Ad26.COV2.S vaccine versus placebo. The gene calls are TRBV4-2 and TRBJ1-1; TRBD1 agrees at 7 bases. The CDR3 DNA reads as TGTGCCAGCAGCCAAGGGACAGGCCCCGGAGCTTTCTTT. Protein: CASSQGTGPGAFF.